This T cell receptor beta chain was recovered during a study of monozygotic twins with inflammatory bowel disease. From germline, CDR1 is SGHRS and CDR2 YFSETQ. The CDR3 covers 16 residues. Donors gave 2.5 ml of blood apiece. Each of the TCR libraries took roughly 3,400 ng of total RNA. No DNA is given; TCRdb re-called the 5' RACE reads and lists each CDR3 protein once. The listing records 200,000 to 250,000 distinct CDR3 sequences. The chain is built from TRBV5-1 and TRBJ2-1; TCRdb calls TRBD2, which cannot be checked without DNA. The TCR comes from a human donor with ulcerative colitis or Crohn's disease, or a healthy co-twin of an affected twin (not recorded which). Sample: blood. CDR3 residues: CASSSIAEKPYNEQFF.